The entry that follows covers one TCR beta chain sequence. The data derive from a study of shared clonotypes between healthy human individuals. Study-wide background: The plates for each donor numbered three CD4 naive, three CD4 memory, two CD8 naive and one CD8 memory.

Positively selected for CCR7, the CD45RO-negative cells used as naive CD8 cells excluded terminally differentiated effector memory CD45RA+ cells. Germline V gene lookup returns CDR1 MNHEY and CDR2 SVGAGI. Trimming removed 5 bases from V and 7 bases from J, with 12 bases in between. This CDR3 region has 13 residues. Every immunoSEQ plate was one replicate of a subset's evenly spread DNA. Using immunoSEQ multiplex PCR, the repertoire was profiled, and TCRdb retains in-frame clones only, with some absent. This table has around 620,000 clones, 85% to 95% appearing once. The sequence was collected from a woman aged 30 to 39 in good health. This chain joins TRBV6-5 and TRBJ2-1; maybe TRBD2 (5 bases). Sample: naive CD8+ T cells sorted from blood. The CDR3 sequence is CASSVTSLNEQFF. The CDR3 nucleotides read TGTGCCAGCAGTGTCACTAGTTTGAATGAGCAGTTCTTC.